Listed here are 27 T cell receptor beta chains from one sample, sequenced in a study of identical twins. TCRdb re-analysed the 5' RACE reads in MiXCR, keeping a single row per CDR3 protein. The data show about 530,000 distinct CDR3 sequences, with about a fifth seen just once and 0.48% held by the top ten. This sample was also put to use in a study of yellow fever vaccine responses in identical twins.

The sequenced sample consisted of CD4+ T cells sorted from blood. The source of these receptors is a young woman in good health.

This clonotype turned up a few times. This chain connects TRBV5-1 to TRBJ2-1, with 8 bases aligning to TRBD2. Per the germline V gene, CDR1 is SGHRS and CDR2 is YFSETQ. The CDR3 sequence is 15 residues long. With V trimmed by 4 bases and J by 7 bases, 10 bases remained unmatched. CDR3 coding DNA: TGCGCCAGCAGCATGGCGAGCGGGGGCGAAAATGAGCAGTTCTTC. Protein product: CASSMASGGENEQFF. The whole variable domain, filled in from reference TRBV5-1 and TRBJ2-1, reads KAGVTQTPRYLIKTRGQQVTLSCSPISGHRSVSWYQQTPGQGLQFLFEYFSETQRNKGNFPGRFSGRQFSNSRSEMNVSTLELGDSALYLCASSMASGGENEQFFGPGTRLTVL.

This chain joins TRBV18 and TRBJ2-2; D remains ambiguous. V gave up 4 bases and J gave up 1 base, with 10 bases separating them. CDR1 and CDR2 (germline): KGHSH, LQKENI. The CDR3 has 15 residues. CDR3: CASSRGLENTGELFF. DNA of the CDR3: TGTGCCAGCTCACGGGGTCTGGAGAACACCGGGGAGCTGTTTTTT.

This clonotype was recorded only once. The gene calls are TRBV6-1 and TRBJ2-2; TRBD1 might be the D (7 bases). V lost 6 bases and J lost 4, with 12 bases in between. This CDR3 comprises 14 residues. Germline CDR1 is MNHNS and CDR2 is SASEGT. The CDR3 coding sequence is TGTGCCAGCAGGCAGGGGGGTGGCACCGGGGAGCTGTTTTTT. This encodes CASRQGGGTGELFF.

V and J are TRBV4-1 and TRBJ2-3; D perhaps matches TRBD2 (6 bases). V was pared by 1 base and J by 6 bases, with 11 bases between. The germline CDR1 and CDR2 sequences are MGHRA and YSYEKL. The CDR3 extends over 14 amino acids. The CDR3 is CASSQAGVPDTQYF. The CDR3 nucleotides read TGCGCCAGCAGCCAAGCGGGAGTTCCGGATACGCAGTATTTT.

This clonotype was seen ten or more times. V and J are TRBV24-1 and TRBJ1-5; 9 bases are shared with TRBD1. The CDR3 has 15 residues. Germline V CDR1 and CDR2: KGHDR, SFDVKD. Losses at the gene ends were 6 bases for V and 4 bases for J; bases not matched to a gene: 6. The chain's CDR3 is CATSPGQGPNQPQHF. The CDR3 DNA sequence: TGTGCCACCAGTCCGGGACAGGGACCGAATCAGCCCCAGCATTTT.

This clonotype was counted between two and nine times. V and J are TRBV10-2 and TRBJ2-3; 14 positions agree with TRBD2. The CDR3 is 15 residues long. V was pared by 10 bases and J by 0 bases, with 3 bases of the junction left unmatched. Looked up from germline, CDR1 is WSHSY and CDR2 is SAAADI. The CDR3 DNA reads as TGCGCCACCGGACTAGCGGGAGGAAGCACAGATACGCAGTATTTT. It specifies CATGLAGGSTDTQYF.

This chain links TRBV5-1 with TRBJ2-1; TRBD2 might be the D (5 bases). The germline V and J ends were trimmed by 0 bases and 2 bases, with 9 bases remaining between them. Germline V gene lookup returns CDR1 SGHRS and CDR2 YFSETQ. The CDR3 loop spans 15 amino acids. This CDR3 reads CASSLATGTYNEQFF. For the CDR3, the DNA is TGCGCCAGCAGCTTGGCTACGGGGACCTACAATGAGCAGTTCTTC. The full variable domain, rest sourced from reference TRBV5-1 and TRBJ2-1, is KAGVTQTPRYLIKTRGQQVTLSCSPISGHRSVSWYQQTPGQGLQFLFEYFSETQRNKGNFPGRFSGRQFSNSRSEMNVSTLELGDSALYLCASSLATGTYNEQFFGPGTRLTVL.

This clonotype was picked up a small number of times. V usage is TRBV3-1 and J usage is TRBJ2-5, with a weak D call TRBD2 (6 bases). The CDR3 consists of 13 residues. In germline, CDR1 is LGHDT, CDR2 YNNKEL (reference sequence). Between the trimmed V and J ends, which lost 4 bases and 4 bases, there was a span of 10 bases. The CDR3: CASSPHGGETQYF. The CDR3 DNA is TGTGCCAGCAGCCCCCACGGGGGAGAGACCCAGTACTTC.

This clonotype appeared once. The rearrangement links TRBV6-1 to TRBJ2-7, with TRBD2 matching over 8 bases. Germline V gives CDR1 MNHNS, CDR2 SASEGT. This CDR3 contains 15 residues. The trim removed 4 bases at V and 4 bases at J, leaving 9 bases unmatched. The CDR3 coding sequence is TGTGCCAGCAGTGTTGACGCGGGGGGACCTTACGAGCAGTACGTC. Translated: CASSVDAGGPYEQYV.

This clonotype was counted only a few times. The chain recombines TRBV12-3 or TRBV12-4 with TRBJ1-2; D gene unclear. Deletions cut 4 bases from V and 11 bases from J, with 11 bases between. This CDR3 region has 11 residues. The CDR3 region is CASSSIVRYTF. As DNA, the CDR3 is TGTGCCAGCAGTTCCATCGTGAGATACACCTTC.

The chain uses TRBV3-1 and TRBJ1-6, with 9 bases that match TRBD1. Germline loops: CDR1 LGHDT, CDR2 YNNKEL (reference sequence). The CDR3 runs to 15 residues. The ends lost 3 bases at V and 9 bases at J; junction bases unmatched: 6. The CDR3 here is CASSQGQGPVSPLHF. CDR3 bases: TGTGCCAGCAGCCAGGGACAGGGTCCGGTTTCACCCCTCCACTTT.

This clonotype was seen more than once but under ten times. This chain joins TRBV27 and TRBJ1-6, with D maybe TRBD1 (5 bases). Germline V gene lookup returns CDR1 MNHEY and CDR2 SMNVEV (reference sequence). The CDR3 covers 16 residues. V lost 5 bases to trimming and J lost 9 bases, with 20 bases between them. DNA of the CDR3: TGTGCCAGCAGTCCGACCCTGACAGTCCTAGGTTCACCCCTCCACTTT. This sequence encodes CASSPTLTVLGSPLHF.

V is TRBV4-2 and J is TRBJ2-1; TRBD2 agrees at 11 bases. The CDR3 is 19 amino acids. J lost 0 bases, V lost 0 bases, and 7 bases had no gene match. The germline CDR1 and CDR2 sequences are LGHNA and YNFKEQ. The CDR3 sequence: CASSQERLAGGNSYNEQFF. CDR3 DNA sequence: TGTGCCAGCAGCCAAGAGCGGCTAGCGGGAGGCAACTCCTACAATGAGCAGTTCTTC.

This clonotype has just a few counts. The chain has TRBV28 and TRBJ2-7; 10 bases map to TRBD2. Germline CDR1 reads MDHEN; CDR2 reads SYDVKM. The J segment lost 3 bases and the V segment lost 2 bases, leaving 13 bases of the junction unmatched. The CDR3 contains 18 residues. For the CDR3, the DNA is TGTGCCAGCAGTTTAAGTACAGCGGGAGGGCCCCGCAGCTACGAGCAGTACTTC. Its protein product is CASSLSTAGGPRSYEQYF.

This clonotype was observed a few times. The rearrangement uses TRBV5-1 and TRBJ2-4; 15 bases are a match to TRBD2. V shed 4 bases and J 6 bases; nucleotides not matched to a gene: 5. CDR3 size: 16 residues. CDR1 and CDR2 (germline): SGHRS, YFSETQ. The CDR3 nucleotides are TGCGCCAGCAGCCTCGGACTAGCGGGGGGGCCAAACATTCAGTACTTC. Its protein is CASSLGLAGGPNIQYF. The variable domain in full, with the rest retrieved from reference TRBV5-1 and TRBJ2-4, is KAGVTQTPRYLIKTRGQQVTLSCSPISGHRSVSWYQQTPGQGLQFLFEYFSETQRNKGNFPGRFSGRQFSNSRSEMNVSTLELGDSALYLCASSLGLAGGPNIQYFGAGTRLSVL.

The rearrangement uses TRBV29-1 and TRBJ2-7; 8 nucleotides line up with TRBD2. The junction had 11 bases not matched to a gene; V was cut back by 7 bases and J by 0 bases. This CDR3 is built from 15 residues. Germline V gene sequence: CDR1 SQVTM, CDR2 ANQGSEA. CDR3 sequence (DNA): TGCAGCGCCCGAAGCGGGAGCGTCGGCTCCTACGAGCAGTACTTC. It encodes CSARSGSVGSYEQYF.

The chain carries TRBV12-3 or TRBV12-4 and TRBJ2-2; possibly TRBD1 for D (6 bases). Deletions cut 8 bases from V and 7 bases from J, with 14 bases between. This CDR3 contains 13 residues. CDR3 amino acids: CASGPTGFGELFF. DNA of the CDR3: TGTGCCAGCGGACCTACAGGGTTCGGGGAGCTGTTTTTT.

A few counts support this clonotype. This rearrangement joins TRBV12-3 or TRBV12-4 to TRBJ1-2; D uncertain. CDR3 size: 12 residues. Trimming removed 5 bases at V and 5 bases at J, with 9 bases between. CDR3 residues: CASSLGWYGYTF. CDR3 sequence (DNA): TGTGCCAGCAGTCTCGGGTGGTATGGCTACACCTTC.

The genes are TRBV4-2 and TRBJ1-1; D gene uncertain. CDR3 length: 15 residues. Trimming took off 4 bases at V and 4 bases at J, with 16 bases between the two ends. In germline, CDR1 is LGHNA, CDR2 YNFKEQ. The CDR3 region is CASSRGTPVVTEAFF. CDR3 nucleotides: TGTGCCAGCAGCCGGGGTACCCCCGTGGTCACTGAAGCTTTCTTT.

The V call is TRBV5-1, the J call TRBJ1-1; 11 nucleotides agree with TRBD1. The germline V gene encodes CDR1 SGHRS and CDR2 YFSETQ. The CDR3 is 14 amino acids. Trimming cost V 4 bases and J 5 bases; bases outside gene matches: 4. CDR3 DNA: TGCGCCAGCAGCAACCGGGACAGGGGGACTGAAGCTTTCTTT. This translates into CASSNRDRGTEAFF.

This clonotype was detected a few times. The chain joins TRBV2 to TRBJ2-7; 7 positions match TRBD1. Looked up from germline, CDR1 is SNHLY and CDR2 is FYNNEI. V was clipped by 6 bases and J by 4 bases; unmatched bases: 3. This CDR3 contains 12 residues. DNA for the CDR3: TGTGCCAGCAGCGAGACAGGGTACGAGCAGTACTTC. Translating gives CASSETGYEQYF. The whole variable domain, filled in from reference TRBV2 and TRBJ2-7, reads EPEVTQTPSHQVTQMGQEVILRCVPISNHLYFYWYRQILGQKVEFLVSFYNNEISEKSEIFDDQFSVERPDGSNFTLKIRSTKLEDSAMYFCASSETGYEQYFGPGTRLTVT.

This clonotype was seen more than once but under ten times. V usage is TRBV7-8 and J usage is TRBJ2-5, with D perhaps being TRBD1 or TRBD2 (9 bases each). Germline-derived CDR1 and CDR2 are SGHVS and FQNEAQ. V shed 4 bases and J shed 4 bases, with 28 bases lying between them. The CDR3 consists of 19 residues. CDR3 amino acids: CASSSMGQGLREGRETQYF. In DNA form, the CDR3 reads TGTGCCAGCAGCTCGATGGGACAGGGCCTGCGGGAGGGAAGAGAGACCCAGTACTTC.

This chain connects TRBV7-2 to TRBJ2-1; D perhaps matches TRBD2 (6 bases). The V and J ends lost 4 bases and 8 bases respectively, with 15 bases between them. This CDR3 is 14 amino acids long. The V gene's germline CDR1 is SGHTA and CDR2 FQGNSA. This CDR3 is CASSSETSSYEQFF. CDR3 bases: TGTGCCAGCAGCTCCGAGACTAGTAGCTATGAGCAGTTCTTC.

This chain uses TRBV5-1 with TRBJ1-2; maybe TRBD1 (5 bases). The V end lost 2 bases, the J end lost 7 bases, and 12 bases lay between the germline ends. Germline CDR1 is SGHRS and CDR2 is YFSETQ. There are 13 residues in the CDR3. CDR3 nucleotide sequence: TGCGCCAGCAGCTTAGGAATTGGGGCTGGCTACACCTTC. Amino acids: CASSLGIGAGYTF.

V and J are TRBV6-2 or TRBV6-3 and TRBJ2-2, with TRBD1 identical over 8 bases. CDR3 length: 16 amino acids. The germline CDR1 and CDR2 sequences are MNHEY and SVGEGT. V gave up 2 bases and J gave up 7 bases; unmatched junction bases: 9. The CDR3 DNA is TGTGCCAGCAGTTACCCGACCCAGGGGGCGGACGGGGAGCTGTTTTTT. The encoded protein is CASSYPTQGADGELFF.

This chain uses TRBV12-3 or TRBV12-4 with TRBJ2-2, with TRBD1 identical over 7 bases. Trimming removed 6 bases from V and 0 bases from J; junction bases left unmatched: 10. CDR3 length: 17 amino acids. CDR3 bases: TGTGCCAGCAGCCCAGACAGGGCATACGCGAACACCGGGGAGCTGTTTTTT. It yields the protein CASSPDRAYANTGELFF.

This clonotype was seen a few times. The genes are TRBV3-1 and TRBJ2-1; D perhaps matches TRBD2 (5 bases). V gave up 5 bases and J gave up 4 bases, with 12 bases separating them. Looked up from germline, CDR1 is LGHDT and CDR2 is YNNKEL (reference sequence). CDR3 size: 14 residues. CDR3 bases: TGTGCCAGCAGCTACGGACTGATATACAATGAGCAGTTCTTC. Its protein is CASSYGLIYNEQFF.